This TCR beta chain was retrieved from a study of blood T cell repertoires in COVID-19. Study overall: PBMCs, B-cell-depleted T cells, or T cells provided the cDNA or gDNA that made up the material.

In the study's own analysis: Counts of nucleated cells, estimated from reference gene primer amplification, were obtained. Data came from immunoSEQ multiplex PCR; TCRdb stores just in-frame clones and leaves some out. V, J and clone size are taken as reported in that table, and D and trimming were inferred from the DNA itself. There are about 59,000 clones in the sample; about 78% occur only once, and roughly 13% lies in the top ten. J lost 3 bases, V lost 3 bases, and 8 bases had no gene match. Looked up from germline, CDR1 is MNHEY and CDR2 is SMNVEV (reference sequence). This CDR3 is built from 16 residues.

The sample was peripheral blood. The TCR sequence derives from a man aged 80 or over with acute or convalescent COVID-19. The genes are TRBV27 and TRBJ2-5, with 9 nucleotides matching TRBD1. CDR3 DNA sequence: TGTGCCAGCAGTTTGGGGACAGGGAAAAAGGAAGAGACCCAGTACTTC. Its translation: CASSLGTGKKEETQYF.